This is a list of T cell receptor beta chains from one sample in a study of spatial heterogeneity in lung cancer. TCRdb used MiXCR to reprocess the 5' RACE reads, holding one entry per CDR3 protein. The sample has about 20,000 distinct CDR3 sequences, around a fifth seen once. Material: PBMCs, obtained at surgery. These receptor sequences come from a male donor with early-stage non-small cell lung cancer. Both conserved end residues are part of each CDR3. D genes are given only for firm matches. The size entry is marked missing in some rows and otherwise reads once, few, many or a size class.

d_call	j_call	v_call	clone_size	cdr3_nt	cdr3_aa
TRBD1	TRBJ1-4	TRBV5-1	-	TGCGCCAGCAGCTTACGACAGGGGAGCGGTGACGAAAAACTGTTTTTT	CASSLRQGSGDEKLFF
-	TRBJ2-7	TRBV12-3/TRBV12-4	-	TGTGCCAGCAGCCATAGCTCCTACGAGCAGTACTTC	CASSHSSYEQYF
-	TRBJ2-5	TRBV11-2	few	TGTGCCAGCAGCTTAGAGCGAGGGAGCGAGCAAGAGACCCAGTACTTC	CASSLERGSEQETQYF
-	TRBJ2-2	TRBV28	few	TGTGCCAGCAGTCCCATTGGGCGGGGGAACACCGGGGAGCTGTTTTTT	CASSPIGRGNTGELFF
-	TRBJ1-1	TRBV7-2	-	TGTGCCAGCAGCTTAACCCCAGACACTGAAGCTTTCTTT	CASSLTPDTEAFF
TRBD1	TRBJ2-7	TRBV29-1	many	TGCAGCGCTGGGACAGGGTTCCGGGAGCAGTACTTC	CSAGTGFREQYF
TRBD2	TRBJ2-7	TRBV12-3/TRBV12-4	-	TGTGCCAGCAGCCTAGCGGGGGCCTCCCAGCAGTACTTC	CASSLAGASQQYF
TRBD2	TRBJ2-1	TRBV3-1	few	TGTGCCAGCAGCCAAGTTGTAGCGGGGGGCAGGGATGAGCAGTTCTTC	CASSQVVAGGRDEQFF
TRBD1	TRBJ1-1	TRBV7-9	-	TGTGCCAGCAGCTCCGGACAGGTTGGGCCGAACACTGAAGCTTTCTTT	CASSSGQVGPNTEAFF
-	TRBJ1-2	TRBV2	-	TGTGCCAGCAGTGAAGGGAGTGGGACTCCAGGGACCTTC	CASSEGSGTPGTF
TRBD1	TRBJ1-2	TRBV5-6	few	TGTGCCAGCAGCACTACAGGGGGCGACTATGGCTACACCTTC	CASSTTGGDYGYTF